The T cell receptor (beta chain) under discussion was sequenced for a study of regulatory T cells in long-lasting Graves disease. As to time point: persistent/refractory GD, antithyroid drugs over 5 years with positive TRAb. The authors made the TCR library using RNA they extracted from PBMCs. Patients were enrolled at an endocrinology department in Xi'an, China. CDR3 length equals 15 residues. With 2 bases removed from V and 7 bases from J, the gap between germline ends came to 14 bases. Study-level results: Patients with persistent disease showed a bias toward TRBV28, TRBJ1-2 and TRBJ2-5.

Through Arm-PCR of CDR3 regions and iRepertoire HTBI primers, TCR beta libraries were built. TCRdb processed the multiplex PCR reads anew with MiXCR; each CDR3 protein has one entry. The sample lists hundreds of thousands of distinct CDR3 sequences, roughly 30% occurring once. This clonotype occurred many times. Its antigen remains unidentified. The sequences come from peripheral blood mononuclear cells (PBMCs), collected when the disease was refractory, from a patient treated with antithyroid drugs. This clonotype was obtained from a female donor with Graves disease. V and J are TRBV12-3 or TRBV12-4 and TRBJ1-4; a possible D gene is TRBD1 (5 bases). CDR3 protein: CASSLIGRRGEKLFF. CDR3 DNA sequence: TGTGCCAGCAGTTTAATAGGTCGGAGGGGTGAAAAACTGTTTTTT.